The 10 T cell receptor beta chains in this list originate from one sample, sequenced in a study of blood T cell repertoires in COVID-19. Sequenced by immunoSEQ multiplex PCR; TCRdb stores in-frame clones only, minus some. This table holds under 300,000 clones, 86% found once. The sequenced sample was peripheral blood. The source of these receptors is a young woman with COVID-19, enrolled during active disease.

The rearrangement joins TRBV2 to TRBJ2-3; 8 nucleotides align to TRBD2. Losses at the gene ends were 4 bases for V and 6 bases for J; bases not matched to a gene: 6. This CDR3 region has 14 residues. Germline V gene data show CDR1 as SNHLY and CDR2 as FYNNEI. The CDR3 loop reads CASSVVGGADTQYF. For the CDR3, the DNA is TGTGCCAGCAGTGTGGTCGGGGGGGCTGATACGCAGTATTTT. The variable domain in full, with the rest retrieved from reference TRBV2 and TRBJ2-3, is EPEVTQTPSHQVTQMGQEVILRCVPISNHLYFYWYRQILGQKVEFLVSFYNNEISEKSEIFDDQFSVERPDGSNFTLKIRSTKLEDSAMYFCASSVVGGADTQYFGPGTRLTVL.

The V gene is TRBV15, the J gene TRBJ1-1; 8 nucleotides line up with TRBD1. CDR1 is LNHNV and CDR2 is YYDKDF in the germline V gene (reference sequence). This CDR3 comprises 14 residues. Trimming cost V 5 bases and J 11 bases; bases outside gene matches: 13. CDR3 sequence (DNA): TGTGCCACCAGCCAGCGGGACAGGATAGTTTCGGCTTTCTTT. Translation gives CATSQRDRIVSAFF.

V is TRBV29-1 and J is TRBJ2-5; 10 bases match TRBD1. CDR1 and CDR2 (germline): SQVTM, ANQGSEA. The V segment lost 3 bases and the J segment 5 bases; nucleotides outside the gene matches: 6. CDR3 length: 14 residues. The CDR3: CSVERDRGSETQYF. As DNA, the CDR3 is TGCAGCGTTGAGCGGGACAGGGGATCGGAGACCCAGTACTTC.

The chain combines TRBV7-2 with TRBJ1-4; 9 bases are a match to TRBD1. The germline V gene has CDR1 SGHTA and CDR2 FQGNSA. J was trimmed by 1 base and V by 5 bases; bases with no gene match: 8. The length of the CDR3 is 17 residues. CDR3 sequence (DNA): TGTGCCAGCAGCCACAGGGGGCAGTGGCGAACTAATGAAAAACTGTTTTTT. Translating it yields CASSHRGQWRTNEKLFF. Variable domain in full (rest from reference TRBV7-2 and TRBJ1-4): GAGVSQSPSNKVTEKGKDVELRCDPISGHTALYWYRQSLGQGLEFLIYFQGNSAPDKSGLPSDRFSAERTGGSVSTLTIQRTQQEDSAVYLCASSHRGQWRTNEKLFFGSGTQLSVL.

The rearrangement joins TRBV7-9 to TRBJ1-1; D gene unclear. The ends were cut back, 4 bases at V and 4 bases at J, with 16 bases in the middle. The CDR3 runs 15 residues. The V gene's germline CDR1 is SEHNR and CDR2 FQNEAQ (reference sequence). The CDR3 DNA is TGTGCCAGCAGCTCCTACGTAGGAGCTGGCACTGAAGCTTTCTTT. It translates to CASSSYVGAGTEAFF.

Comment on this clone: Other DNA sequences in this sample translate to the same CDR3. This chain links TRBV9 with TRBJ2-2; no reliable D call. Per germline, CDR1 SGDLS and CDR2 YYNGEE. V dropped 3 bases and J dropped 0 bases, with 6 bases sitting between them. CDR3 length: 14 residues. The CDR3 sequence is CASSDRANTGELFF. DNA of the CDR3: TGTGCCAGCAGCGACCGGGCGAACACCGGGGAGCTGTTTTTT.

The chain links TRBV11-2 to TRBJ2-7; D is possibly TRBD1 (5 bases). The CDR3 has 15 residues. Germline CDR1 and CDR2: SGHAT and FQNNGV. The ends were cut back, 4 bases at V and 3 bases at J, with 16 bases in the middle. The CDR3 here is CASSSVLRVSYEQYF. CDR3 DNA sequence: TGTGCCAGCAGCTCCGTCCTCAGGGTGAGCTACGAGCAGTACTTC.

The chain is built from TRBV5-1 and TRBJ2-1; 8 bases are a match to TRBD2. Germline CDR1 reads SGHRS; CDR2 reads YFSETQ. This CDR3 contains 14 residues. The V gene end was trimmed by 3 bases and the J gene end by 4 bases; junction bases not matched to a gene: 3. The DNA of the CDR3 is TGCGCCAGCAGCTCCGGGACTAGATACAATGAGCAGTTCTTC. Amino acid sequence: CASSSGTRYNEQFF.

The genes are TRBV5-4 and TRBJ2-1, with a possible D match to TRBD1 (6 bases). Per germline, CDR1 SGHNT and CDR2 YYREEE (reference sequence). The CDR3 consists of 16 residues. The V and J ends lost 0 bases and 2 bases respectively, with 12 bases between them. The CDR3 protein is CASSLAGGLAYNEQFF. In DNA, the CDR3 is TGTGCCAGCAGCTTGGCTGGGGGCCTTGCCTACAATGAGCAGTTCTTC.

The chain is built from TRBV27 and TRBJ1-1; the match to TRBD1 covers 7 bases. Germline values: CDR1 MNHEY, CDR2 SMNVEV (reference sequence). J gave up 2 bases and V 4 bases, and 7 bases lay outside the gene matches. The length of the CDR3 is 15 residues. The CDR3 reads CASSSYGTANTEAFF. The CDR3 region has the DNA TGTGCCAGCAGTTCATACGGGACAGCTAACACTGAAGCTTTCTTT.